This T cell receptor beta chain stems from a study of CD8+ T cells in alopecia areata. Study-wide results and limits: In scalp, tofacitinib significantly decreased clonality and expanded CD8+ clones among the top 100.

The treatment is: oral pan-JAK inhibitor, 5-10 mg twice daily. Reverse transcribed after extraction, RNA yielded cDNA as the sequencing template. Sequencing used immunoSEQ multiplex PCR; TCRdb keeps in-frame clones, though not all of them. The sample holds about 180,000 clones, 40% to 65% seen once. As regards this clone: What it binds is unknown.

From germline, CDR1 is MNHEY and CDR2 SVGAGI. The CDR3 is made up of 13 amino acids. The V gene lost 4 bases and the J gene lost 2 bases, with 8 bases spanning the gap. The rearrangement joins TRBV6-5 to TRBJ1-2, with unresolved D. The receptor was isolated from a human donor with alopecia areata. Source: CD8+ T cells sorted from blood, taken around week 53, from a patient treated with tofacitinib. CDR3 amino acids: CASSFDENYGYTF. CDR3 sequence (DNA): TGTGCCAGCAGTTTCGACGAAAACTATGGCTACACCTTC.